The next 16 T cell receptor beta chains were all read from a single sample in a study of graft-versus-host responses after intestinal transplantation. Profiling relied on immunoSEQ multiplex PCR, and the TCRdb table lists in-frame clones only, not all of them. Of tens of thousands of clones listed, roughly nine tenths are singletons. No antigens are known for them. The sequencing used unstimulated CD4+ T cells sorted from spleen or lymph node cells, collected before intestinal transplant. All receptors derive from a human donor who received an intestinal transplant.

This sequence joins TRBV5-1 and TRBJ2-7; D remains unclear. The germline CDR1 and CDR2 sequences are SGHRS and YFSETQ. Trimming took off 4 bases at V and 3 bases at J, with 17 bases between the two ends. This CDR3 has 15 amino acids. DNA for the CDR3: TGCGCCAGCAGCGCTCACTCAAGTAGTGTCTACGAGCAGTACTTC. Protein product: CASSAHSSSVYEQYF.

This chain connects TRBV5-1 to TRBJ2-7, with 7 bases aligning to TRBD2. V lost 6 bases and J lost 1; bases outside the gene matches: 4. The CDR3 loop spans 13 amino acids. Germline V gene sequence: CDR1 SGHRS, CDR2 YFSETQ. As DNA, the CDR3 is TGCGCCAGCAAACCGGGGGGTTCCTACGAGCAGTACTTC. Its protein product is CASKPGGSYEQYF. Supplemented by reference TRBV5-1 and TRBJ2-7, the full variable domain reads KAGVTQTPRYLIKTRGQQVTLSCSPISGHRSVSWYQQTPGQGLQFLFEYFSETQRNKGNFPGRFSGRQFSNSRSEMNVSTLELGDSALYLCASKPGGSYEQYFGPGTRLTVT.

This chain uses TRBV11-3 with TRBJ1-5; D not certain. Trimming removed 2 bases from V and 4 bases from J, with 9 bases in between. The germline CDR1 and CDR2 sequences are SGHNT and YENEEA. CDR3 size: 14 residues. For the CDR3, the DNA is TGTGCCAGCAGCTTAAAACCCGAGAATCAGCCCCAGCATTTT. Its protein is CASSLKPENQPQHF.

The chain uses TRBV27 and TRBJ1-5, with D perhaps TRBD1 (5 bases). The CDR3 length is 13 residues. The V end was cut by 3 bases, the J end by 4 bases, with 7 bases between. Germline CDR1 MNHEY, CDR2 SMNVEV (reference sequence). The CDR3 bases are TGTGCCAGCAGTTTCAGGGATAATCAGCCCCAGCATTTT. Amino acids: CASSFRDNQPQHF.

V usage is TRBV19 and J usage is TRBJ1-1, with 7 bases aligning to TRBD1. CDR1 and CDR2 (germline): LNHDA, SQIVND (reference sequence). Germline trimming cut 3 bases from V and 7 bases from J; bases unmatched to any gene: 5. This CDR3 is built from 13 residues. CDR3 sequence reads: CASSIQGDVEAFF. CDR3 DNA: TGTGCCAGTAGTATCCAGGGGGACGTTGAAGCTTTCTTT.

This rearrangement joins TRBV27 to TRBJ2-6, with 9 bases matching TRBD1. The CDR3 has 20 residues. The trim removed 2 bases at V and 0 bases at J, leaving 11 bases unmatched. Germline loops: CDR1 MNHEY, CDR2 SMNVEV (reference sequence). CDR3 residues: CASSLRIGTGTFSGANVLTF. CDR3 nucleotides: TGTGCCAGCAGTTTACGAATTGGGACAGGGACTTTCTCTGGGGCCAACGTCCTGACTTTC.

As for this clone: The sample carries other DNA sequences with the same CDR3. V usage is TRBV28 and J usage is TRBJ1-6, with 9 bases lining up with TRBD1. CDR3 length: 14 amino acids. Germline V lookup: CDR1 MDHEN, CDR2 SYDVKM. V shed 6 bases and J 7 bases; nucleotides not matched to a gene: 4. CDR3 sequence: CASSPGQGNSPLHF. As DNA, the CDR3 is TGTGCCAGCAGCCCCGGACAGGGGAATTCACCCCTCCACTTT.

This clone has just a few counts. This CDR3 is CAISDGGLGEKLFF. As DNA, the CDR3 is TGTGCCATCAGTGACGGGGGGCTCGGGGAAAAACTGTTTTTT. The chain couples TRBV10-3 to TRBJ1-4, with D perhaps matching TRBD1 (6 bases). The CDR3 consists of 14 residues. The germline V and J ends were trimmed by 3 bases and 8 bases, with 13 bases remaining between them. Per germline, CDR1 ENHRY and CDR2 SYGVKD.

J is TRBJ1-1 and V is TRBV9; the D gene is possibly TRBD1 (5 bases). V was clipped by 0 bases and J by 0 bases, with 21 bases between them. Per germline, CDR1 SGDLS and CDR2 YYNGEE. CDR3 length equals 19 residues. Here the CDR3 reads CASSVVGQGRLFMNTEAFF. The CDR3 DNA reads TGTGCCAGCAGCGTAGTGGGGCAGGGTCGACTTTTTATGAACACTGAAGCTTTCTTT. Complete variable domain (other parts from reference TRBV9 and TRBJ1-1): DSGVTQTPKHLITATGQRVTLRCSPRSGDLSVYWYQQSLDQGLQFLIQYYNGEERAKGNILERFSAQQFPDLHSELNLSSLELGDSALYFCASSVVGQGRLFMNTEAFFGQGTRLTVV.

The chain has TRBV4-2 and TRBJ2-7, with 9 positions matching TRBD2. V trimming: 4 bases; J trimming: 4 bases; junction bases outside the gene matches: 11. CDR3 length equals 16 residues. The V gene's germline CDR1 is LGHNA and CDR2 YNFKEQ. Here the CDR3 reads CASSPDLLAGSYEQYF. The CDR3 coding sequence is TGTGCCAGCAGCCCCGACCTGCTAGCGGGGTCTTACGAGCAGTACTTC.

This clone was seen just once. This chain joins TRBV6-1 and TRBJ2-7; D perhaps matches TRBD2 (5 bases). This CDR3 has 17 residues. Germline CDR1 MNHNS, CDR2 SASEGT. V lost 3 bases and J 1 base, leaving 19 bases between the germline ends. The CDR3 nucleotides are TGTGCCAGCAGTGATGGTCCCCGCGGGTGGGATTCCTACGAGCAGTACTTC. This sequence encodes CASSDGPRGWDSYEQYF.

The CDR3 loop is CASVPGDSHNYGYTF. The CDR3 DNA follows: TGTGCCAGCGTGCCCGGAGACAGCCATAACTATGGCTACACCTTC. The chain carries TRBV6-1 and TRBJ1-2, with D possibly matching TRBD1 (5 bases). The CDR3 is 15 residues long. Germline CDR1 MNHNS, CDR2 SASEGT. Deletions cut 8 bases from V and 1 base from J, with 17 bases between.

The chain recombines TRBV15 with TRBJ2-5; perhaps TRBD2 as D (5 bases). The CDR3 extends over 13 amino acids. Trimming cost V 8 bases and J 5 bases, with 15 bases left between them. Germline CDR1 LNHNV, CDR2 YYDKDF (reference sequence). In DNA, the CDR3 is TGTGCCACCGCGAGGGTAGCTGAGGAGACCCAGTACTTC. Encoded protein: CATARVAEETQYF. The entire variable domain, with the rest obtained from reference TRBV15 and TRBJ2-5, is as follows: DAMVIQNPRYQVTQFGKPVTLSCSQTLNHNVMYWYQQKSSQAPKLLFHYYDKDFNNEADTPDNFQSRRPNTSFCFLDIRSPGLGDTAMYLCATARVAEETQYFGPGTRLLVL.

The chain couples TRBV28 to TRBJ1-6; D unresolved. Trimming shortened V by 8 bases and J by 10 bases, and 18 bases separated the two germline ends. Looked up from germline, CDR1 is MDHEN and CDR2 is SYDVKM. CDR3 size: 14 residues. CDR3 bases: TGTGCCAGCTTCGACGCCGGGATCACCTCACCCCTCCACTTT. It is translated as CASFDAGITSPLHF.

The CDR3 spells CASSPDRLRYGYTF. CDR3 coding DNA: TGTGCCAGCTCGCCCGACAGGCTTCGATATGGCTACACCTTC. The rearrangement links TRBV27 to TRBJ1-2, with TRBD1 as a possible D gene (6 bases). Deletions cut 8 bases from V and 5 bases from J, with 18 bases between. CDR1 is MNHEY, CDR2 SMNVEV, per germline (reference sequence). This CDR3 has 14 residues.

The J gene is TRBJ2-2, the V gene TRBV18; 15 bases are a match to TRBD2. After removal of 3 bases from V and 2 bases from J, the junction contained 1 base not matched to a gene. The length of the CDR3 is 17 residues. Germline V lookup: CDR1 KGHSH, CDR2 LQKENI. CDR3 loop: CASSPGLAGGNTGELFF. CDR3 nucleotides: TGTGCCAGCTCACCGGGACTAGCGGGAGGCAACACCGGGGAGCTGTTTTTT.